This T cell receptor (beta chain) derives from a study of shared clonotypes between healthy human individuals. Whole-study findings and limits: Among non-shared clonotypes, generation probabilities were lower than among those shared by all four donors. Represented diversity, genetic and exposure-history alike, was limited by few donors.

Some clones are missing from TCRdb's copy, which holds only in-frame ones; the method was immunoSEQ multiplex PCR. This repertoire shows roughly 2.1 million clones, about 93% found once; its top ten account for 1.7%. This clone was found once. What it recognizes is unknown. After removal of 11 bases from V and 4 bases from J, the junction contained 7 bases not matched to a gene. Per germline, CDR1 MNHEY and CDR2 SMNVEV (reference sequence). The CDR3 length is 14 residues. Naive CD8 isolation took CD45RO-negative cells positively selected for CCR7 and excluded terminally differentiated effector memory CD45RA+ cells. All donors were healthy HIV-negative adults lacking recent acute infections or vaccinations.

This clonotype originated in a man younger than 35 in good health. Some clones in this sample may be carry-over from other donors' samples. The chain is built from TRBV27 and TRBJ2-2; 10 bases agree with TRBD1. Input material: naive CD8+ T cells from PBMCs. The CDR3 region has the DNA TGTGCCTCTGGACAGGGGGTTGTCACCGGGGAGCTGTTTTTT. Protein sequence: CASGQGVVTGELFF.